The 29 T cell receptor beta chains reported below all come from one sample, sequenced in a study of cytomegalovirus exposure and HLA in healthy donors. The method was immunoSEQ multiplex PCR; TCRdb's version includes in-frame clones alone and lacks a portion of them. The profile shows about 240,000 clones, approximately 83% of them singletons. Sequenced: PBMCs. These receptors were obtained from a woman in her twenties or thirties in good health and CMV-seropositive.

This chain links TRBV11-3 with TRBJ1-1; no definite D call. CDR3 length equals 16 residues. Per the germline V gene, CDR1 is SGHNT and CDR2 is YENEEA. Trimming pared 0 bases from V and 6 bases from J, leaving 17 bases between. This CDR3 reads CASSLDLFRTSPEAFF. DNA of the CDR3: TGTGCCAGCAGCTTAGATCTGTTCAGGACTTCTCCTGAAGCTTTCTTT.

The chain employs TRBV19 and TRBJ1-2; 9 bases align to TRBD1. The CDR3 is made up of 15 amino acids. Germline trimming cut 1 base from V and 3 bases from J; bases unmatched to any gene: 3. Germline V gene sequence: CDR1 LNHDA, CDR2 SQIVND (reference sequence). DNA for the CDR3: TGTGCCAGTAGTATAGGAGGGACAGGGTACTATGGCTACACCTTC. Its translation: CASSIGGTGYYGYTF.

V gene TRBV7-2 combines with J gene TRBJ2-7; D perhaps matches TRBD2 (5 bases). From germline, CDR1 is SGHTA and CDR2 FQGNSA. The CDR3 is 14 residues long. Between the trimmed V and J ends, which lost 1 base and 5 bases, there was a span of 12 bases. The CDR3 DNA is TGTGCCAGCAGCTTAGGGCCCGGGGATCACGAGCAGTACTTC. Amino acid sequence: CASSLGPGDHEQYF.

The V call is TRBV6-1, the J call TRBJ2-6, with D uncertain. CDR1 MNHNS and CDR2 SASEGT come from the germline V gene. The V end lost 6 bases, the J end lost 0 bases, and 9 bases lay between the germline ends. The CDR3 sequence is 15 residues long. The CDR3 loop is CASSPGSSGANVLTF. Written as DNA, the CDR3 is TGTGCCAGCAGCCCCGGTAGCTCTGGGGCCAACGTCCTGACTTTC.

The chain has TRBV5-1 and TRBJ2-2; no clear D. V lost 4 bases to trimming and J lost 4 bases, with 11 bases between them. The CDR3 is 14 residues long. From germline, CDR1 is SGHRS and CDR2 YFSETQ. The CDR3 loop is CASSTSRTTGELFF. For the CDR3, the DNA is TGCGCCAGCAGCACCTCTAGAACCACCGGGGAGCTGTTTTTT. Using reference TRBV5-1 and TRBJ2-2 for the parts outside the CDR3, the full variable domain is KAGVTQTPRYLIKTRGQQVTLSCSPISGHRSVSWYQQTPGQGLQFLFEYFSETQRNKGNFPGRFSGRQFSNSRSEMNVSTLELGDSALYLCASSTSRTTGELFFGEGSRLTVL.

This clone was recorded only once. The gene calls are TRBV29-1 and TRBJ2-1, with D maybe TRBD1 (7 bases). Germline-derived CDR1 and CDR2 are SQVTM and ANQGSEA. The CDR3 is made up of 15 amino acids. The germline V and J ends were trimmed by 4 bases and 3 bases, with 16 bases remaining between them. The CDR3 nucleotides read TGCAGCGTTGGCGGGACAGCGAAATACTACAATGAGCAGTTCTTC. It specifies CSVGGTAKYYNEQFF.

V gene TRBV7-8 combines with J gene TRBJ2-2, with TRBD2 identical over 9 bases. This CDR3 comprises 17 residues. Trimming removed 1 base from V and 5 bases from J; junction bases left unmatched: 8. The V gene's germline CDR1 is SGHVS and CDR2 FQNEAQ. The chain's CDR3 is CASSLVGGRARTGELFF. The CDR3 nucleotides are TGTGCCAGCAGCTTAGTCGGCGGGAGGGCCAGGACCGGGGAGCTGTTTTTT.

The chain links TRBV6-5 to TRBJ2-1; D might be TRBD1 (6 bases). This CDR3 has 14 amino acids. Per germline, CDR1 MNHEY and CDR2 SVGAGI. Trimming cost V 2 bases and J 9 bases, with 14 bases left between them. This chain's CDR3 is CASSYGTSQGEQFF. The CDR3 nucleotides read TGTGCCAGCAGTTACGGGACAAGTCAGGGTGAGCAGTTCTTC.

The V and J genes are TRBV6-5 and TRBJ2-4; maybe TRBD2 (6 bases). This CDR3 is 15 amino acids long. The germline V and J ends were trimmed by 6 bases and 6 bases, with 18 bases remaining between them. Germline CDR1 and CDR2: MNHEY and SVGAGI. The CDR3 coding sequence is TGTGCCAGCAGCCCCTCTATCCTAGCGACAAACATTCAGTACTTC. The encoded protein is CASSPSILATNIQYF.

The count of this clone is one. This chain uses TRBV5-1 with TRBJ2-1, with 10 bases lining up with TRBD2. Trimming took 4 bases from V and 7 from J; bases not matched to a gene: 8. The CDR3 covers 15 residues. Germline V gene sequence: CDR1 SGHRS, CDR2 YFSETQ. CDR3 amino acids: CASSQLAGVKNEQFF. The CDR3 DNA sequence: TGCGCCAGCAGCCAGCTAGCGGGAGTTAAAAATGAGCAGTTCTTC. Variable domain in full (rest from reference TRBV5-1 and TRBJ2-1): KAGVTQTPRYLIKTRGQQVTLSCSPISGHRSVSWYQQTPGQGLQFLFEYFSETQRNKGNFPGRFSGRQFSNSRSEMNVSTLELGDSALYLCASSQLAGVKNEQFFGPGTRLTVL.

The genes are TRBV7-9 and TRBJ1-2; 7 bases are shared with TRBD1. Per germline, CDR1 SEHNR and CDR2 FQNEAQ (reference sequence). This CDR3 region has 17 residues. Trimming took 2 bases from V and 4 from J; bases not matched to a gene: 13. CDR3 loop: CASSLLGEGATLYGYTF. The CDR3 coding sequence is TGTGCCAGCAGCTTACTAGGAGAGGGGGCGACCCTCTATGGCTACACCTTC.

The gene calls are TRBV11-3 and TRBJ2-7; 13 bases align to TRBD2. V lost 4 bases, J lost 6 bases, and 9 bases stayed unmatched. The CDR3 totals 16 residues. CDR1 is SGHNT and CDR2 is YENEEA in the germline V gene. The CDR3 here is CASSSGRGLAGSEQYF. The CDR3 DNA follows: TGTGCCAGCAGCTCGGGGCGGGGACTAGCGGGATCCGAGCAGTACTTC.

The chain recombines TRBV6-6 with TRBJ1-3; 8 nucleotides line up with TRBD1. This CDR3 contains 13 residues. Trimming at V came to 8 bases and at J to 6 bases, leaving 6 bases not matched to a gene. Germline-derived CDR1 and CDR2 are MNHNY and SVGAGI (reference sequence). The CDR3 sequence: CASWGQDINTIYF. The CDR3 region has the DNA TGTGCCAGCTGGGGACAGGACATAAACACCATATATTTT.

The chain has TRBV9 and TRBJ2-1; possibly TRBD2 for D (6 bases). The V end was cut by 0 bases, the J end by 4 bases, with 14 bases between. Looked up from germline, CDR1 is SGDLS and CDR2 is YYNGEE. The CDR3 extends over 16 amino acids. The CDR3 is CASSVGDSGGYNEQFF. As DNA, the CDR3 is TGTGCCAGCAGCGTAGGTGATAGCGGAGGGTACAATGAGCAGTTCTTC.

This rearrangement joins TRBV13 to TRBJ2-7; 9 bases map to TRBD2. Trimming took 5 bases from V and 7 from J; bases not matched to a gene: 12. CDR1 PRHDT and CDR2 FYEKMQ come from the germline V gene (reference sequence). CDR3 length: 15 amino acids. CDR3: CASSDATAGGGEQYF. In nucleotides, the CDR3 is TGTGCCAGCAGCGACGCCACGGCGGGAGGGGGTGAGCAGTACTTC.

The chain carries TRBV9 and TRBJ2-1, with TRBD2 matching over 8 bases. The CDR3 length is 19 residues. Per the germline V gene, CDR1 is SGDLS and CDR2 is YYNGEE. Unmatched junction bases numbered 23, after V lost 4 bases and J lost 8 bases. In DNA, the CDR3 is TGTGCCAGCAGCCCCTGGGGTGTGAAGCGGGAGTTGGTTGGCGATGAGCAGTTCTTC. It is translated as CASSPWGVKRELVGDEQFF.

The gene calls are TRBV5-1 and TRBJ2-1; TRBD1 agrees at 8 bases. With V trimmed by 3 bases and J by 5 bases, 10 bases remained unmatched. This CDR3 spans 16 amino acids. Germline V CDR1 and CDR2: SGHRS, YFSETQ. DNA of the CDR3: TGCGCCAGCAGCTCCGGTTTACGACAGGGGAACAATGAGCAGTTCTTC. This encodes CASSSGLRQGNNEQFF.

This rearrangement joins TRBV6-5 to TRBJ2-7; 12 positions agree with TRBD2. The germline CDR1 and CDR2 sequences are MNHEY and SVGAGI. The CDR3 contains 15 residues. V was pared by 5 bases and J by 4 bases, with 6 bases of the junction left unmatched. In DNA form, the CDR3 reads TGTGCCAGCAGTCGTCTAGCGGGAGGGCCATACGAGCAGTACTTC. Its translation is CASSRLAGGPYEQYF.

V and J are TRBV7-2 and TRBJ1-2, with 12 bases identical to TRBD1. The CDR3 spans 15 residues. Germline trimming cut 0 bases from V and 8 bases from J; bases unmatched to any gene: 4. Germline CDR1 reads SGHTA; CDR2 reads FQGNSA. CDR3 sequence: CASSLAPGTGGGYTF. The DNA of the CDR3 is TGTGCCAGCAGCTTAGCGCCTGGGACAGGGGGCGGCTACACCTTC.

Ten or more counts support this clone. This chain uses TRBV9 with TRBJ2-7; D perhaps matches TRBD2 (6 bases). Germline CDR1 is SGDLS and CDR2 is YYNGEE. The length of the CDR3 is 14 residues. V shed 0 bases and J shed 0 bases, with 7 bases lying between them. This CDR3 reads CASSVATSSYEQYF. CDR3 sequence (DNA): TGTGCCAGCAGCGTAGCGACTAGCTCCTACGAGCAGTACTTC. The whole variable domain, filled in from reference TRBV9 and TRBJ2-7, reads DSGVTQTPKHLITATGQRVTLRCSPRSGDLSVYWYQQSLDQGLQFLIQYYNGEERAKGNILERFSAQQFPDLHSELNLSSLELGDSALYFCASSVATSSYEQYFGPGTRLTVT.

This chain connects TRBV2 to TRBJ2-3, with 10 bases identical to TRBD2. Germline loops: CDR1 SNHLY, CDR2 FYNNEI. This CDR3 is 15 amino acids long. Trimming at V came to 4 bases and at J to 6 bases, leaving 7 bases not matched to a gene. Here the CDR3 DNA reads TGTGCCAGCAGTGCATTAGCGGGAGGAATCGATACGCAGTATTTT. This codes for CASSALAGGIDTQYF.

V gene TRBV27 combines with J gene TRBJ1-5; 10 bases are a match to TRBD1. The germline V gene has CDR1 MNHEY and CDR2 SMNVEV (reference sequence). V shed 8 bases, J shed 0 bases, and the junction held 7 bases outside the gene matches. The CDR3 runs to 16 residues. In nucleotides, the CDR3 is TGTGCCAGCGATAGGACAGGGGGGAATAGCAATCAGCCCCAGCATTTT. Its translation is CASDRTGGNSNQPQHF.

Here the CDR3 DNA reads TGTGCCAGTAGTATAATAGGGACAGGGAACAATGAGCAGTTCTTC. Its protein is CASSIIGTGNNEQFF. V and J are TRBV19 and TRBJ2-1; 9 bases match TRBD1. Germline V gene lookup returns CDR1 LNHDA and CDR2 SQIVND (reference sequence). The CDR3 runs to 15 residues. Unmatched junction bases numbered 4, after V lost 2 bases and J lost 5 bases.

The chain links TRBV19 to TRBJ2-1; D is perhaps TRBD2 (5 bases). Germline V lookup: CDR1 LNHDA, CDR2 SQIVND (reference sequence). This CDR3 has 15 residues. The V end was cut by 0 bases, the J end by 4 bases, with 10 bases between. Here the CDR3 reads CASSIDHEGYNEQFF. In DNA form, the CDR3 reads TGTGCCAGTAGTATAGATCATGAGGGTTACAATGAGCAGTTCTTC.

The CDR3 region is CASSPHDEGQETQYF. In DNA form, the CDR3 reads TGTGCCAGTAGTCCCCATGATGAGGGTCAAGAGACCCAGTACTTC. This chain joins TRBV19 and TRBJ2-5, with D tentatively TRBD2 (5 bases). Trimming removed 5 bases at V and 2 bases at J, with 15 bases between. The germline gives CDR1 LNHDA, CDR2 SQIVND (reference sequence). This CDR3 contains 15 residues.

The chain uses TRBV28 and TRBJ1-5; the D is unclear. CDR1 MDHEN and CDR2 SYDVKM come from the germline V gene. The V gene lost 6 bases and the J gene lost 7 bases, with 16 bases spanning the gap. The CDR3 contains 14 residues. CDR3 loop: CASRESGNRQPQHF. The CDR3 DNA is TGTGCCAGCAGAGAGTCGGGGAATCGGCAGCCCCAGCATTTT.

This clone appeared once. The chain carries TRBV2 and TRBJ2-7; 7 nucleotides line up with TRBD1. Germline values: CDR1 SNHLY, CDR2 FYNNEI. The CDR3 is 14 residues long. V gave up 4 bases and J gave up 0 bases; unmatched junction bases: 3. The CDR3 sequence is CASSGDSLSYEQYF. In nucleotides, the CDR3 is TGTGCCAGCAGTGGGGACAGCCTCTCCTACGAGCAGTACTTC.

This rearrangement joins TRBV2 to TRBJ2-2; 10 positions match TRBD1. Germline CDR1 SNHLY, CDR2 FYNNEI. The trim removed 8 bases at V and 6 bases at J, leaving 9 bases unmatched. The length of the CDR3 is 15 residues. The CDR3 nucleotides are TGTGCCAGCGCCGTACGGGACAGGGGATCCGGGGAGCTGTTTTTT. Translating it yields CASAVRDRGSGELFF.

The V call is TRBV30, the J call TRBJ2-7; D may be TRBD1 (5 bases). Germline values: CDR1 GTSNPN, CDR2 SVGIG (reference sequence). This CDR3 comprises 11 residues. Trimming took off 1 base at V and 6 bases at J, with 7 bases between the two ends. The CDR3 DNA follows: TGTGCCTGGAGTGCAGGGTTCGAGCAGTACTTC. As protein: CAWSAGFEQYF.